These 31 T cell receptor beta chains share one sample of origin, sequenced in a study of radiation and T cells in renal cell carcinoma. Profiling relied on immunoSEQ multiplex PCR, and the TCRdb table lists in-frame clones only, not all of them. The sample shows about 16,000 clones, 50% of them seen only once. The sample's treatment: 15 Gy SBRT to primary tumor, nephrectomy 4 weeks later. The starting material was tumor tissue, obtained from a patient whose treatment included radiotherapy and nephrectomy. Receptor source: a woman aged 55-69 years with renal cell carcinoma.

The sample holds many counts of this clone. DNA for the CDR3: TGTGCCAGCAGCTTGGCGGGGACAGGGCCAGATACGCAGTATTTT. Translating gives CASSLAGTGPDTQYF. The V call is TRBV5-5, the J call TRBJ2-3, with TRBD1 matching over 9 bases. CDR3 length equals 15 residues. Germline V CDR1 and CDR2: SGHKS, YYEKEE (reference sequence). V lost 0 bases to trimming and J lost 4 bases; unmatched junction nucleotides: 3.

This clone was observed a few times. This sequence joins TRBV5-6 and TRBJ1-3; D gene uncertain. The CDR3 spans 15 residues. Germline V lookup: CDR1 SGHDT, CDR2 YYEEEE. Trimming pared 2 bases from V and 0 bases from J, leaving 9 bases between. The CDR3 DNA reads TGTGCCAGCAGCTTTCAGGAAAACTCTGGAAACACCATATATTTT. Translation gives CASSFQENSGNTIYF.

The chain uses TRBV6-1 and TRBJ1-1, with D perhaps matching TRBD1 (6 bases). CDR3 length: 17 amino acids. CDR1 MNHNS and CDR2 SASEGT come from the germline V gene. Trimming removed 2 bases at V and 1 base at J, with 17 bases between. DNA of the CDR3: TGTGCCAGCAGTGAACCCTACAGGGTCCGAGGGAACACTGAAGCTTTCTTT. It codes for CASSEPYRVRGNTEAFF.

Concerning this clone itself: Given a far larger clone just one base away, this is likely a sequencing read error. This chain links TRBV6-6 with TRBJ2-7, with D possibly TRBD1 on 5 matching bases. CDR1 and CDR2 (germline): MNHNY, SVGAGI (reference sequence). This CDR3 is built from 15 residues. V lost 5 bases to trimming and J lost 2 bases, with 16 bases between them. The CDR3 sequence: CASSEWQGTTYEQYF. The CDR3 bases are TGTGCCAGCAGTGAGTGGCAGGGAACTACCTACGAGCAGTACTTC.

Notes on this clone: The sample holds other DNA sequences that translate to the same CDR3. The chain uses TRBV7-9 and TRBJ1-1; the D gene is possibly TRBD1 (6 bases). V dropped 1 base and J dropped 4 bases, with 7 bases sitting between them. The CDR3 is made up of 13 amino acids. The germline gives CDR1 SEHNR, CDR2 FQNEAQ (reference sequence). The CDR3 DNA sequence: TGTGCCAGCAGCTTAGAAGGGGGCACTGAAGCTTTCTTT. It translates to CASSLEGGTEAFF.

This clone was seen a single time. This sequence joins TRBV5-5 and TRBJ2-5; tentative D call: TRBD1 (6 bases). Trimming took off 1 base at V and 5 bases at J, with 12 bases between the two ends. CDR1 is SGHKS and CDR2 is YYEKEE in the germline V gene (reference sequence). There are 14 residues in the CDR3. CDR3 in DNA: TGTGCCAGCAGCTTGAAACAGGGTAGGGAGACCCAGTACTTC. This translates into CASSLKQGRETQYF.

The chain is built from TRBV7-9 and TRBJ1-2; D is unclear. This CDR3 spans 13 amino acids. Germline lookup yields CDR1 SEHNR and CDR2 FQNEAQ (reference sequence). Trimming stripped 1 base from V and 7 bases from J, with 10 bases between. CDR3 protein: CASSLVSAAGYTF. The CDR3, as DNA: TGTGCCAGCAGCTTAGTTTCGGCAGCTGGCTACACCTTC.

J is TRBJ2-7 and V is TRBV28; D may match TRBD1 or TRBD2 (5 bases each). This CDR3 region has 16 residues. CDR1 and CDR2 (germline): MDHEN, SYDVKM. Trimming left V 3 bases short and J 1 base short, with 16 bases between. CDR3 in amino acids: CASSLWDASLSYEQYF. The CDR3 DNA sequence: TGTGCCAGCAGTTTGTGGGACGCGAGCTTATCCTACGAGCAGTACTTC.

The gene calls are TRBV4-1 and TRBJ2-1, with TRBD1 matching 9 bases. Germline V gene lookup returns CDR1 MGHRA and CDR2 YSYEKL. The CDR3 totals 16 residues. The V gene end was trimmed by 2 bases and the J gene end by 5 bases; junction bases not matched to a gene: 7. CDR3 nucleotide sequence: TGCGCCAGCAGCCAAACCGGGACAGGGACAAACAATGAGCAGTTCTTC. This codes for CASSQTGTGTNNEQFF.

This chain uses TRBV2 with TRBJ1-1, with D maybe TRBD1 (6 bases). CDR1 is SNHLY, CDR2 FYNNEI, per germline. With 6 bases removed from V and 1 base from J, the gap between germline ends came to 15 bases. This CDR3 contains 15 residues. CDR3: CASSLSGGGNTEAFF. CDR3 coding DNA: TGTGCCAGCAGCCTTTCCGGAGGGGGGAACACTGAAGCTTTCTTT.

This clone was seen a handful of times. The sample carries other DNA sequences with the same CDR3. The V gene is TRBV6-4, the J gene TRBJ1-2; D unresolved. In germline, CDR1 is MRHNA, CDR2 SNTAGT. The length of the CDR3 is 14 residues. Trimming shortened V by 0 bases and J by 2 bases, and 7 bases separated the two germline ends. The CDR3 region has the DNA TGTGCCAGCAGTGACTCGAGCCGAAACTATGGCTACACCTTC. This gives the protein CASSDSSRNYGYTF.

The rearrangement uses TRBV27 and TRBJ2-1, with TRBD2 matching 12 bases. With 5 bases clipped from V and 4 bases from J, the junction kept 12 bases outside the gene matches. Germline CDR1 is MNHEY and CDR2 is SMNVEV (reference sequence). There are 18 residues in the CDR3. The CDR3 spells CASSPRPSGGARYNEQFF. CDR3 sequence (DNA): TGTGCCAGCAGTCCCCGGCCTAGCGGGGGGGCCAGATACAATGAGCAGTTCTTC.

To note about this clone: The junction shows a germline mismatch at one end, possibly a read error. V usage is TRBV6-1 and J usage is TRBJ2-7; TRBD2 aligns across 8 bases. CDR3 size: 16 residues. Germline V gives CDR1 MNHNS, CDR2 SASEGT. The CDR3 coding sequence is TGTGCCATCAGTGAGCCTACTAGCGGCCTCTTTCCCGAGCAGTACTTC. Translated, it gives CAISEPTSGLFPEQYF.

Here the CDR3 DNA reads TGTGCCAGCAGCTCAAACCCAGGGGGGGGATATGGCTACACCTTC. Translated, it gives CASSSNPGGGYGYTF. The V call is TRBV9, the J call TRBJ1-2; the match to TRBD1 covers 7 bases. With 4 bases clipped from V and 5 bases from J, the junction kept 11 bases outside the gene matches. In germline, CDR1 is SGDLS, CDR2 YYNGEE. This CDR3 is built from 15 residues.

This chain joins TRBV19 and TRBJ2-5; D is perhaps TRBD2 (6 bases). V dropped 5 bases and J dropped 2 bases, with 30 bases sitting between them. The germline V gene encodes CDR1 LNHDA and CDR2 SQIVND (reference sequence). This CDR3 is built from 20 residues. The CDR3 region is CASSLGLRAASDVAQETQYF. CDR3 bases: TGTGCCAGTAGTCTGGGACTCCGTGCCGCTTCGGATGTAGCGCAAGAGACCCAGTACTTC.

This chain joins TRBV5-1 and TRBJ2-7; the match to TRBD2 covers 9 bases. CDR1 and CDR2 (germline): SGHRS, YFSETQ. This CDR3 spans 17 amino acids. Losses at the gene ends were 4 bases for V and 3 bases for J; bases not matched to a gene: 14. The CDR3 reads CASSPRVAGAEYYEQYF. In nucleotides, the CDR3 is TGCGCCAGCAGCCCCCGGGTAGCGGGAGCTGAGTACTACGAGCAGTACTTC.

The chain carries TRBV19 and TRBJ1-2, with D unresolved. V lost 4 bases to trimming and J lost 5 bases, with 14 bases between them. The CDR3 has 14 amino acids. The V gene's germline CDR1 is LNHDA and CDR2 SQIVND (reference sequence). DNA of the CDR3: TGTGCCAGTAGTACTGGACGGGAGTCATATGGCTACACCTTC. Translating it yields CASSTGRESYGYTF. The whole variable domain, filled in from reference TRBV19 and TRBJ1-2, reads DGGITQSPKYLFRKEGQNVTLSCEQNLNHDAMYWYRQDPGQGLRLIYYSQIVNDFQKGDIAEGYSVSREKKESFPLTVTSAQKNPTAFYLCASSTGRESYGYTFGSGTRLTVV.

CDR3 amino acids: CASSIYSGTNYEQYF. In DNA, the CDR3 is TGTGCCAGCAGCATATATAGCGGGACAAACTACGAGCAGTACTTC. This chain links TRBV2 with TRBJ2-7, with 8 bases lining up with TRBD2. Germline-derived CDR1 and CDR2 are SNHLY and FYNNEI. J was trimmed by 3 bases and V by 6 bases; bases with no gene match: 10. The CDR3 runs to 15 residues.

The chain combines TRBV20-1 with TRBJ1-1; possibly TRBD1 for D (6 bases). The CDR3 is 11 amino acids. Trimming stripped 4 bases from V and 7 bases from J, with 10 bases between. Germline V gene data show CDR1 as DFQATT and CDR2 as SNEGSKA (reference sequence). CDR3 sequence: CSATGAREAFF. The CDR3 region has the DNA TGCAGTGCTACAGGGGCCCGTGAAGCTTTCTTT.

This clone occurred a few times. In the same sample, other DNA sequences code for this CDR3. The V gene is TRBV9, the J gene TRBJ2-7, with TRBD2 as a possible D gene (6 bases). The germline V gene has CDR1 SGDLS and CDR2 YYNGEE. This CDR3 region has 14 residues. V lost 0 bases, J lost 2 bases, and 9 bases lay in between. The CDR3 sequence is CASSVDGRAYEQYF. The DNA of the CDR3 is TGTGCCAGCAGCGTAGACGGGAGAGCCTACGAGCAGTACTTC.

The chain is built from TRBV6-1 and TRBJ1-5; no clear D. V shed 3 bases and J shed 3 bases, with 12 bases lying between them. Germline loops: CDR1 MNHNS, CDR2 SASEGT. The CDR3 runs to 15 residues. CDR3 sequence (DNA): TGTGCCAGCAGTGATATTAACAGAGACAATCAGCCCCAGCATTTT. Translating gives CASSDINRDNQPQHF.

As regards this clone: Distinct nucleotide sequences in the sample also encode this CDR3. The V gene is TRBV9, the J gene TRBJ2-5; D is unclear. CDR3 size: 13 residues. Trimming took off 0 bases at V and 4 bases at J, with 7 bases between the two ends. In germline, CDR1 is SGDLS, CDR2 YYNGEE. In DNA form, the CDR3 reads TGTGCCAGCAGCGTAGCCCTCCGAGAGACCCAGTACTTC. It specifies CASSVALRETQYF.

CDR3 loop: CASSFEGGTEAFF. CDR3 nucleotide sequence: TGTGCCAGCAGTTTCGAAGGGGGCACTGAAGCTTTCTTT. The J gene is TRBJ1-1, the V gene TRBV28, with D perhaps matching TRBD1 (6 bases). CDR1 is MDHEN, CDR2 SYDVKM, per germline. This CDR3 region has 13 residues. V was clipped by 3 bases and J by 4 bases, with 9 bases between them. Full variable domain (missing parts from reference TRBV28 and TRBJ1-1): DVKVTQSSRYLVKRTGEKVFLECVQDMDHENMFWYRQDPGLGLRLIYFSYDVKMKEKGDIPEGYSVSREKKERFSLILESASTNQTSMYLCASSFEGGTEAFFGQGTRLTVV.

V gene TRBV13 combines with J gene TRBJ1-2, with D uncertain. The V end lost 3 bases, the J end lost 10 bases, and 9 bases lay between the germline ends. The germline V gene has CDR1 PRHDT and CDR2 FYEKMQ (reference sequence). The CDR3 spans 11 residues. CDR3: CASSFSSHYTF. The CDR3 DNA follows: TGTGCCAGCAGCTTTTCTTCCCACTACACCTTC.

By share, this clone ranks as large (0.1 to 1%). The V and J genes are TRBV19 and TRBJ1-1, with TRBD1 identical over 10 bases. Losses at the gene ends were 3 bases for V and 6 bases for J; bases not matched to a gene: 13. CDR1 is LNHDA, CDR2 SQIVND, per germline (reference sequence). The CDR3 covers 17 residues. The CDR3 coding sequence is TGTGCCAGTAGTATCACACCCCTGACAGGGGGCTTCGCTGAAGCTTTCTTT. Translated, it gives CASSITPLTGGFAEAFF.

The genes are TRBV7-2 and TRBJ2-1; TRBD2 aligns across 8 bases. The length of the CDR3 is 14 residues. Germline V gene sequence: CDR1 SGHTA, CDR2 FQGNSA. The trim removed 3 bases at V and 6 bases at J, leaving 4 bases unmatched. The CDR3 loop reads CASSFSGTSNEQFF. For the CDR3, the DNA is TGTGCCAGCAGCTTCTCCGGGACTAGCAATGAGCAGTTCTTC. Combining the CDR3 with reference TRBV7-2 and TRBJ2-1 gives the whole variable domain GAGVSQSPSNKVTEKGKDVELRCDPISGHTALYWYRQSLGQGLEFLIYFQGNSAPDKSGLPSDRFSAERTGGSVSTLTIQRTQQEDSAVYLCASSFSGTSNEQFFGPGTRLTVL.

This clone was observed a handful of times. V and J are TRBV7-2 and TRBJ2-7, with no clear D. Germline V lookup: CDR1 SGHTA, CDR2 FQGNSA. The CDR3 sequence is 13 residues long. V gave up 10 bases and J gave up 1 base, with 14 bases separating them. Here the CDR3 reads CAIETALSYEQYF. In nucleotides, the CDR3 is TGTGCCATCGAGACTGCGCTATCCTACGAGCAGTACTTC. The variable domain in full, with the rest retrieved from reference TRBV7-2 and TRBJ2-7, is GAGVSQSPSNKVTEKGKDVELRCDPISGHTALYWYRQSLGQGLEFLIYFQGNSAPDKSGLPSDRFSAERTGGSVSTLTIQRTQQEDSAVYLCAIETALSYEQYFGPGTRLTVT.

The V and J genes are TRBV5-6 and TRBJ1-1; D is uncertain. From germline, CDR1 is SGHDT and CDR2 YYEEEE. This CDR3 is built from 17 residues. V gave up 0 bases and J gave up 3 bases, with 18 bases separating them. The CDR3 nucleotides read TGTGCCAGCAGCTTGGCCCATAGTGGGTTCTGGGACACTGAAGCTTTCTTT. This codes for CASSLAHSGFWDTEAFF.

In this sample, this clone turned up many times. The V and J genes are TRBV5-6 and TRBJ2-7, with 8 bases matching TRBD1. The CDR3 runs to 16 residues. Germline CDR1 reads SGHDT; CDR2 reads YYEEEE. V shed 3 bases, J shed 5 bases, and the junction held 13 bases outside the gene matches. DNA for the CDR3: TGTGCCAGCAGCTGGGGCGGACAGGGAAGTTTCGACGAGCAGTACTTC. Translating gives CASSWGGQGSFDEQYF.

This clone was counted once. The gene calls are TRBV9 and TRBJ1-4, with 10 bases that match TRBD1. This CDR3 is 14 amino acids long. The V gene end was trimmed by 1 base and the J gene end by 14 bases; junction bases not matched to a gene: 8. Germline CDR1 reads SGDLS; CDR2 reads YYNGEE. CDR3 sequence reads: CASSVNGQGENLFF. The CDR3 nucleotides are TGTGCCAGCAGCGTAAACGGACAGGGGGAGAATCTGTTTTTT.

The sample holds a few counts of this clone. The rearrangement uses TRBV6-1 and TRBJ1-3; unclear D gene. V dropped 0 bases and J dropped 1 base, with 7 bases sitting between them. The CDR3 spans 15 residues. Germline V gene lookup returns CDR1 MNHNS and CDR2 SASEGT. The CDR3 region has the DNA TGTGCCAGCAGTGAAGCAGCAGTTTCTGGAAACACCATATATTTT. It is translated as CASSEAAVSGNTIYF.